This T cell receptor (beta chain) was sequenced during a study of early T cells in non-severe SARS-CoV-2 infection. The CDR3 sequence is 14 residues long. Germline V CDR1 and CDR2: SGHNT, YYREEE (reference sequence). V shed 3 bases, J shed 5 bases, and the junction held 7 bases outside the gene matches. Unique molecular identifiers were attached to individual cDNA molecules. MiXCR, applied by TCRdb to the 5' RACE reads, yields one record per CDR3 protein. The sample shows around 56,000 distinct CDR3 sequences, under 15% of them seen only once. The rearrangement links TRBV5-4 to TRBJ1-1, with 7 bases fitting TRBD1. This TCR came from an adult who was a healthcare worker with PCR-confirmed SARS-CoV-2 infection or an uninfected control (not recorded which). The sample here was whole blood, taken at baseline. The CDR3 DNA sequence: TGTGCCAGCAGCTCACAGGGGAGGGGGACTGAAGCTTTCTTT. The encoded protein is CASSSQGRGTEAFF.